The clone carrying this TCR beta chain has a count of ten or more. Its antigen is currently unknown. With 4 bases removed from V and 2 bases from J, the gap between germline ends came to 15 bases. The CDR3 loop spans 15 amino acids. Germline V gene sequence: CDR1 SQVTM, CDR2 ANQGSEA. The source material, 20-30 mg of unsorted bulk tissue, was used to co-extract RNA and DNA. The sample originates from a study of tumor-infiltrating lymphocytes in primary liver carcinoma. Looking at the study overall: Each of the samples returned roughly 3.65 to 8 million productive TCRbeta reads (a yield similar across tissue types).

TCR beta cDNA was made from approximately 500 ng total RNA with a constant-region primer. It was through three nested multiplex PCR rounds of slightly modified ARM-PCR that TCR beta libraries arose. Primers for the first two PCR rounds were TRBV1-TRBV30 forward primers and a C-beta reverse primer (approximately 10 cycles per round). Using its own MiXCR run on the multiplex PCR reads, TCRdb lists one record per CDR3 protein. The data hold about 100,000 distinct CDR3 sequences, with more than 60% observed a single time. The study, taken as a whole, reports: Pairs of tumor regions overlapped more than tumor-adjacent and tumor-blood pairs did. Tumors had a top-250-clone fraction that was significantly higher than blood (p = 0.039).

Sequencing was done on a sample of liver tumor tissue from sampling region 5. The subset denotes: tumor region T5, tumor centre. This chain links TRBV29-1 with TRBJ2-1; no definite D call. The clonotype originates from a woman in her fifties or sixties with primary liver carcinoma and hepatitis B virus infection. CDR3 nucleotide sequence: TGCAGCGTTGGGTTTGGTGGAACCGCCTACAATGAGCAGTTCTTC. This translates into CSVGFGGTAYNEQFF.